This T cell receptor beta chain was identified during a study of Ad26.COV2.S vaccination and SARS-CoV-2 variants. Turning to the study itself: Trial arm assignment for the donor was COV1001 Ad26.COV2.S.

A remark on this clone: The antigen is undetermined.

Profiled with immunoSEQ multiplex PCR; TCRdb holds only in-frame clones, not every one. Of under 600,000 clones detected, about 89% appear once; the ten largest clones hold approximately 1.7%. Study-level findings and limits: The study found similar non-spike TCR breadth in vaccine and placebo recipients.

Treatment defined: around 19 received Ad26.COV2.S at low or high dose, single or two shots; 5 received placebo; per-sample allocation not given. Sampling was performed 63 days after the first vaccine or placebo injection. An adult aged 18-55 years in Boston served as the donor. Germline V CDR1 and CDR2: SEHNR, FQNEAQ (reference sequence). Trimming stripped 1 base from V and 9 bases from J, with 13 bases between. The CDR3 covers 15 residues. The V and J genes are TRBV7-9 and TRBJ1-6; no firm D call. The sequence derives from a person aged 18-65 years who received the Ad26.COV2.S COVID-19 vaccine or a placebo. The sample in question was peripheral blood, obtained in a trial of Ad26.COV2.S vaccine versus placebo. The CDR3 DNA is TGTGCCAGCAGCTTAGGGTCGGGGTTGGGTTCACCCCTCCACTTT. It encodes CASSLGSGLGSPLHF. Drawing the rest from reference TRBV7-9 and TRBJ1-6, the complete variable domain is DTGVSQNPRHKITKRGQNVTFRCDPISEHNRLYWYRQTLGQGPEFLTYFQNEAQLEKSRLLSDRFSAERPKGSFSTLEIQRTEQGDSAMYLCASSLGSGLGSPLHFGNGTRLTVT.